This T cell receptor (beta chain) was identified during a study of T cells in localized non-small cell lung cancer. Clones were read by immunoSEQ multiplex PCR, and TCRdb kept only the in-frame ones, dropping some. In the table there are roughly 38,000 clones, 86% of which are singletons. In this sample, this clone turned up once. Looked up from germline, CDR1 is SNHLY and CDR2 is FYNNEI. V lost 7 bases to trimming and J lost 4 bases, with 5 bases between them. The CDR3 covers 11 residues. The sample was peripheral blood, taken before any cancer treatment. The chain has TRBV2 and TRBJ2-1; no clear D gene. The sequence was collected from a woman aged 18 to 55 with stage III lung adenocarcinoma. The CDR3 is CASTGYNEQFF. The CDR3 DNA follows: TGTGCCAGCACGGGTTACAATGAGCAGTTCTTC.